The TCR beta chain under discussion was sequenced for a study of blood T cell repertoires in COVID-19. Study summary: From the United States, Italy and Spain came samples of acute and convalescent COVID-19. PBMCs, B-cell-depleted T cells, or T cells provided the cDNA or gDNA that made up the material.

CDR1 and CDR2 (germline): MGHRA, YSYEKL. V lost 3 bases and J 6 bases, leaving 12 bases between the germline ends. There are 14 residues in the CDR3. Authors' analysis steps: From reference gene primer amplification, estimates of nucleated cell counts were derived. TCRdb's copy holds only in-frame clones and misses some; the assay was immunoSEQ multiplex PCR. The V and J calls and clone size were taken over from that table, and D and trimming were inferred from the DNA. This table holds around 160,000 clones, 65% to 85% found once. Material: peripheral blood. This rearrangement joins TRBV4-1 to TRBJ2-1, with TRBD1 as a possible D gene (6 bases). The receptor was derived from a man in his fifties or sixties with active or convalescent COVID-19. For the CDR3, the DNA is TGCGCCAGCAGCCACGTAACAGGGAGCAATGAGCAGTTCTTC. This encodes CASSHVTGSNEQFF.